These 21 T cell receptor beta chains came from one sample sequenced in a study of identical twins. TCRdb recomputed calls from the 5' RACE reads with MiXCR, one row per CDR3 protein. The repertoire has approximately 680,000 distinct CDR3 sequences, 7% to 7.5% of them found once; the top ten carry roughly 1.6%. The same specimen was also included in a second study, on yellow fever vaccine responses in identical twins.

The sample comprised PBMCs. All receptors come from a woman younger than 30 in good health.

This clonotype was detected many times. The chain combines TRBV7-6 with TRBJ1-3; the D is unclear. The CDR3 extends over 11 amino acids. V lost 8 bases and J lost 4, with 6 bases in between. Germline assignment: CDR1 SGHVS and CDR2 FNYEAQ. CDR3 DNA sequence: TGTGCCAGCGCCTCCGGAAACACCATATATTTT. Its translation: CASASGNTIYF.

Many counts were recorded for this clonotype. The chain is built from TRBV29-1 and TRBJ2-1; a weak D match, TRBD2 (6 bases). CDR1 and CDR2 from the germline V gene are SQVTM and ANQGSEA. The V end was cut by 6 bases, the J end by 12 bases, with 18 bases between. CDR3 length: 12 amino acids. The DNA of the CDR3 is TGCAGCGTGGAGACTAGTTTGGACGGGCAGTTCTTC. Translating gives CSVETSLDGQFF.

The genes are TRBV28 and TRBJ2-1; D might be TRBD1 (5 bases). The CDR3 extends over 17 amino acids. Germline V lookup: CDR1 MDHEN, CDR2 SYDVKM. The ends were cut back, 5 bases at V and 5 bases at J, with 22 bases in the middle. CDR3 amino acids: CASSPDVGQWPNNEQFF. The CDR3 nucleotides read TGTGCCAGCAGTCCCGACGTGGGGCAGTGGCCTAACAATGAGCAGTTCTTC.

This clonotype has at least ten counts. V is TRBV5-1 and J is TRBJ1-2; TRBD1 agrees at 7 bases. The CDR3 is made up of 12 amino acids. The V and J ends lost 2 bases and 11 bases, in that order; junction bases with no gene match: 6. Looked up from germline, CDR1 is SGHRS and CDR2 is YFSETQ. The CDR3 is CASSLQTGQYTF. In DNA, the CDR3 is TGCGCCAGCAGCTTACAGACAGGGCAATACACCTTC.

This clonotype appeared many times. This rearrangement joins TRBV29-1 to TRBJ1-2; no clear D gene. V lost 4 bases and J lost 2, with 8 bases in between. This CDR3 spans 12 amino acids. Per germline, CDR1 SQVTM and CDR2 ANQGSEA. CDR3 sequence (DNA): TGCAGCGTTGTACCGGGGAACTATGGCTACACCTTC. This codes for CSVVPGNYGYTF.

In this sample, this clonotype turned up many times. The chain carries TRBV4-1 and TRBJ2-1; D perhaps matches TRBD2 (5 bases). The CDR3 has 15 amino acids. CDR1 is MGHRA and CDR2 is YSYEKL in the germline V gene. Trimming removed 1 base at V and 4 bases at J, with 11 bases between. CDR3 sequence (DNA): TGCGCCAGCAGCCAAGGGCTAGCCGCTTACAATGAGCAGTTCTTC. Protein: CASSQGLAAYNEQFF.

The table lists this clonotype with a few counts. An end of the junction differs from the germline gene, which may be a read error. The chain combines TRBV14 with TRBJ1-2, with 7 bases that match TRBD1. CDR1 SGHDN and CDR2 FVKESK come from the germline V gene. The CDR3 has 13 residues. The DNA of the CDR3 is TGTGCCAGCAGCCGTATTGGGGACAGTGAACCTCACTTC. It encodes CASSRIGDSEPHF.

The chain links TRBV7-3 to TRBJ2-7; either TRBD1 or TRBD2 may fit D (6 bases each). V was shortened by 1 base and J by 3 bases, with 13 bases between the two germline ends. CDR1 and CDR2 from the germline V gene are SGHTA and FQGTGA. The CDR3 length is 15 residues. This chain's CDR3 is CASSLKGGKGYEQYF. Here the CDR3 DNA reads TGTGCCAGCAGCTTAAAGGGGGGCAAAGGCTACGAGCAGTACTTC. Based on the CDR3 plus reference TRBV7-3 and TRBJ2-7, the full variable domain is GAGVSQTPSNKVTEKGKYVELRCDPISGHTALYWYRQSLGQGPEFLIYFQGTGAADDSGLPNDRFFAVRPEGSVSTLKIQRTERGDSAVYLCASSLKGGKGYEQYFGPGTRLTVT.

In this sample, this clonotype turned up a few times. The J gene is TRBJ2-4, the V gene TRBV7-2; TRBD2 aligns across 8 bases. Germline values: CDR1 SGHTA, CDR2 FQGNSA. The CDR3 runs to 14 residues. J gave up 3 bases and V 6 bases, and 4 bases lay outside the gene matches. CDR3 in amino acids: CASRMSGGKNIQYF. CDR3 sequence (DNA): TGTGCCAGCAGGATGAGCGGGGGCAAAAACATTCAGTACTTC.

There are many counts of this clonotype. The chain recombines TRBV7-9 with TRBJ2-2; D possibly matches TRBD1 or TRBD2 (5 bases each). CDR1 is SEHNR, CDR2 FQNEAQ, per germline (reference sequence). With 1 base removed from V and 6 bases from J, the gap between germline ends came to 9 bases. This CDR3 is 14 amino acids long. CDR3 bases: TGTGCCAGCAGCTTAGGAGGGGCCGCCGGGGAGCTGTTTTTT. This gives the protein CASSLGGAAGELFF. Complete variable domain (other parts from reference TRBV7-9 and TRBJ2-2): DTGVSQNPRHKITKRGQNVTFRCDPISEHNRLYWYRQTLGQGPEFLTYFQNEAQLEKSRLLSDRFSAERPKGSFSTLEIQRTEQGDSAMYLCASSLGGAAGELFFGEGSRLTVL.

This clonotype was found many times. This chain uses TRBV12-3 or TRBV12-4 with TRBJ1-5; no firm D call. This CDR3 contains 13 residues. Trimming stripped 5 bases from V and 3 bases from J, with 8 bases between. Here the CDR3 DNA reads TGTGCCAGCAGTATGGCCGCCAATCAGCCCCAGCATTTT. Its translation: CASSMAANQPQHF.

This clonotype was observed a handful of times. The chain uses TRBV4-2 and TRBJ2-3, with TRBD2 identical over 16 bases. Germline lookup yields CDR1 LGHNA and CDR2 YNFKEQ. The ends lost 4 bases at V and 6 bases at J; junction bases unmatched: 7. The CDR3 runs to 17 residues. CDR3 region: CASSRAEGLAGGDTQYF. The CDR3 DNA reads as TGTGCCAGCAGCCGCGCTGAGGGACTAGCGGGGGGGGATACGCAGTATTTT.

The chain employs TRBV7-8 and TRBJ2-7; 10 bases match TRBD2. Germline trimming cut 4 bases from V and 1 base from J; bases unmatched to any gene: 7. Germline loops: CDR1 SGHVS, CDR2 FQNEAQ. The CDR3 has 16 residues. The CDR3 nucleotides read TGTGCCAGCAGCTATAGCGGGGGGCCAACATCCTACGAGCAGTACGTC. It codes for CASSYSGGPTSYEQYV.

This clonotype has at least ten counts. The J gene is TRBJ1-2, the V gene TRBV5-1; 8 bases agree with TRBD1. The trim removed 3 bases at V and 2 bases at J, leaving 6 bases unmatched. CDR1 is SGHRS, CDR2 YFSETQ, per germline. This CDR3 region has 15 residues. CDR3 DNA: TGCGCCAGCAGCTCATGGACAGGGCCCAACTATGGCTACACCTTC. It encodes CASSSWTGPNYGYTF.

This clonotype appeared many times. The chain joins TRBV10-1 to TRBJ2-2; D gene unclear. V gave up 6 bases and J gave up 5 bases, with 22 bases separating them. This CDR3 comprises 17 residues. Germline V lookup: CDR1 WNHNN, CDR2 SYGVQD (reference sequence). The CDR3 sequence is CASSPQSTPKGTGELFF. CDR3 nucleotides: TGCGCCAGCAGCCCCCAGAGCACTCCAAAAGGGACCGGGGAGCTGTTTTTT.

The J gene is TRBJ2-3, the V gene TRBV29-1, with D perhaps TRBD2 (6 bases). The germline gives CDR1 SQVTM, CDR2 ANQGSEA. V was cut by 8 bases and J by 6 bases, with 21 bases left in between. This CDR3 is 14 amino acids long. CDR3 sequence: CSSAREPRDDTQYF. Here the CDR3 DNA reads TGCAGCTCAGCCCGGGAGCCGCGGGACGATACGCAGTATTTT.

This clonotype was seen a few times. The CDR3 spells CSAGADSLREQYF. CDR3 nucleotide sequence: TGCAGTGCAGGCGCGGACAGTTTAAGGGAGCAGTACTTC. J is TRBJ2-7 and V is TRBV20-1, with D possibly being TRBD1 (6 bases). This CDR3 has 13 amino acids. Germline loops: CDR1 DFQATT, CDR2 SNEGSKA (reference sequence). Trimming stripped 6 bases from V and 7 bases from J, with 19 bases between.

This clonotype was found many times. The rearrangement joins TRBV28 to TRBJ2-6, with D uncertain. This CDR3 comprises 16 residues. The germline V and J ends were trimmed by 1 base and 2 bases, with 9 bases remaining between them. Germline lookup yields CDR1 MDHEN and CDR2 SYDVKM. In DNA form, the CDR3 reads TGTGCCAGCAGTTTATCACAGTCCACTGGGGCCAACGTCCTGACTTTC. Translating it yields CASSLSQSTGANVLTF.

At least ten counts were recorded for this clonotype. The V and J genes are TRBV28 and TRBJ2-2, with 8 bases identical to TRBD1. The V gene's germline CDR1 is MDHEN and CDR2 SYDVKM. The ends lost 2 bases at V and 4 bases at J; junction bases unmatched: 6. The CDR3 consists of 16 residues. The CDR3 spells CASSLRETGVTGELFF. Written as DNA, the CDR3 is TGTGCCAGCAGTTTAAGGGAGACAGGGGTCACCGGGGAGCTGTTTTTT. Using reference TRBV28 and TRBJ2-2 for the parts outside the CDR3, the full variable domain is DVKVTQSSRYLVKRTGEKVFLECVQDMDHENMFWYRQDPGLGLRLIYFSYDVKMKEKGDIPEGYSVSREKKERFSLILESASTNQTSMYLCASSLRETGVTGELFFGEGSRLTVL.

This chain connects TRBV15 to TRBJ2-1; D is ambiguous. V was pared by 2 bases and J by 7 bases, with 6 bases between. Looked up from germline, CDR1 is LNHNV and CDR2 is YYDKDF (reference sequence). CDR3 length equals 12 residues. CDR3 residues: CATSRSGNEQFF. As DNA, the CDR3 is TGTGCCACCAGCAGAAGTGGAAATGAGCAGTTCTTC.

This clonotype showed up just a few times. The chain carries TRBV10-3 and TRBJ2-3, with D perhaps TRBD2 (5 bases). Trimming removed 2 bases from V and 6 bases from J, with 15 bases in between. CDR1 is ENHRY, CDR2 SYGVKD, per germline. This CDR3 has 15 residues. CDR3: CAISEIEGLGDTQYF. DNA for the CDR3: TGTGCCATCAGTGAGATAGAGGGCTTAGGGGATACGCAGTATTTT.